The 12 T cell receptor beta chains reported below all come from one sample, sequenced in a study of blood T cell repertoires in COVID-19. TCRdb's copy holds only in-frame clones and misses some; the assay was immunoSEQ multiplex PCR. Of approximately 150,000 clones listed, over 80% are singletons. The material sequenced was peripheral blood. These receptor sequences come from a woman aged 50 to 60 with acute or convalescent COVID-19.

This clone was seen a few times. The chain recombines TRBV27 with TRBJ1-2, with TRBD1 matching over 10 bases. CDR3 size: 14 residues. In germline, CDR1 is MNHEY, CDR2 SMNVEV (reference sequence). V shed 6 bases, J shed 3 bases, and the junction held 4 bases outside the gene matches. The CDR3 is CASSKGTGDYGYTF. As DNA, the CDR3 is TGTGCCAGCAGCAAGGGGACAGGGGACTATGGCTACACCTTC.

The CDR3 DNA sequence: TGTGCCTGGAGTGTAGATCTAGCGGGGCAAGAGACCCAGTACTTC. Protein product: CAWSVDLAGQETQYF. The chain recombines TRBV30 with TRBJ2-5, with 9 nucleotides matching TRBD2. This CDR3 contains 15 residues. Germline V CDR1 and CDR2: GTSNPN, SVGIG (reference sequence). V was clipped by 0 bases and J by 2 bases; unmatched bases: 4.

The gene calls are TRBV2 and TRBJ2-6; a weak D match, TRBD1 (5 bases). The CDR3 has 17 residues. V was shortened by 5 bases and J by 0 bases, with 14 bases between the two germline ends. CDR1 and CDR2 (germline): SNHLY, FYNNEI. CDR3 sequence (DNA): TGTGCCAGCAGTAGGGTCCAGGGATTCTCTGGGGCCAACGTCCTGACTTTC. This gives the protein CASSRVQGFSGANVLTF.

This chain connects TRBV6-5 to TRBJ1-2; D is uncertain. The CDR3 spans 15 residues. Trimming stripped 8 bases from V and 4 bases from J, with 20 bases between. The germline CDR1 and CDR2 sequences are MNHEY and SVGAGI. The CDR3 sequence: CASGRGGWQSYGYTF. CDR3 sequence (DNA): TGTGCCAGCGGCCGGGGAGGGTGGCAGAGCTATGGCTACACCTTC.

This chain uses TRBV4-1 with TRBJ1-4, with a possible D match to TRBD1 (5 bases). CDR1 MGHRA and CDR2 YSYEKL come from the germline V gene. The CDR3 is 16 residues long. V was trimmed by 1 base and J by 3 bases, leaving 12 bases between them. The CDR3 sequence: CASSQVGGIANEKLFF. For the CDR3, the DNA is TGCGCCAGCAGCCAAGTTGGGGGGATTGCTAATGAAAAACTGTTTTTT.

V gene TRBV19 combines with J gene TRBJ1-5; 10 bases fit TRBD1. Losses at the gene ends were 8 bases for V and 1 base for J; bases not matched to a gene: 5. The germline V gene encodes CDR1 LNHDA and CDR2 SQIVND (reference sequence). This CDR3 has 15 amino acids. The CDR3 here is CASLRTGGSNQPQHF. CDR3 bases: TGTGCCAGTCTCCGGACAGGGGGAAGCAATCAGCCCCAGCATTTT.

In its sample, this clone was seen once. This chain joins TRBV20-1 and TRBJ2-6; D is possibly TRBD2 (7 bases). The V end was cut by 3 bases, the J end by 4 bases, with 16 bases between. The CDR3 loop spans 16 amino acids. Germline lookup yields CDR1 DFQATT and CDR2 SNEGSKA (reference sequence). The CDR3 region has the DNA TGCAGTGCTAGTCGTCTCGGGGGGCCCGGGGCCAACGTCCTGACTTTC. Its protein product is CSASRLGGPGANVLTF.

The V gene is TRBV11-3, the J gene TRBJ1-1; D remains ambiguous. Trimming left V 1 base short and J 6 bases short, with 12 bases between. Germline V lookup: CDR1 SGHNT, CDR2 YENEEA. The CDR3 has 14 amino acids. In DNA, the CDR3 is TGTGCCAGCAGCTTAGGAGTCCCCTCTTCTGAAGCTTTCTTT. Residues: CASSLGVPSSEAFF.

The V call is TRBV30, the J call TRBJ1-4; tentatively, D is TRBD1 (6 bases). Germline V gives CDR1 GTSNPN, CDR2 SVGIG (reference sequence). The CDR3 is 15 residues long. V was pared by 0 bases and J by 5 bases, with 13 bases between. The CDR3 nucleotides read TGTGCCTGGAGTGTAAACGCAGGGGAAAATGAAAAACTGTTTTTT. It translates to CAWSVNAGENEKLFF.

The chain recombines TRBV12-5 with TRBJ2-7; unclear D gene. The CDR3 contains 12 residues. Germline values: CDR1 LGHNT, CDR2 FRNRAP. Trimming shortened V by 4 bases and J by 1 base, and 5 bases separated the two germline ends. CDR3 sequence reads: CASGSSSYEQYF. The CDR3 DNA sequence: TGTGCTAGTGGTTCCTCGTCCTACGAGCAGTACTTC. Variable domain in full (rest from reference TRBV12-5 and TRBJ2-7): DARVTQTPRHKVTEMGQEVTMRCQPILGHNTVFWYRQTMMQGLELLAYFRNRAPLDDSGMPKDRFSAEMPDATLATLKIQPSEPRDSAVYFCASGSSSYEQYFGPGTRLTVT.

The chain uses TRBV30 and TRBJ1-2, with D perhaps matching TRBD1 (5 bases). The V gene lost 0 bases and the J gene lost 0 bases, with 11 bases spanning the gap. Germline V gene sequence: CDR1 GTSNPN, CDR2 SVGIG (reference sequence). The CDR3 covers 15 residues. Here the CDR3 DNA reads TGTGCCTGGAGTGTACTATTAGGGGCTAACTATGGCTACACCTTC. Amino acids: CAWSVLLGANYGYTF.

The V gene is TRBV7-8, the J gene TRBJ2-3; D might be TRBD1 (5 bases). The CDR3 has 14 residues. Germline lookup yields CDR1 SGHVS and CDR2 FQNEAQ. The germline V and J ends were trimmed by 5 bases and 5 bases, with 14 bases remaining between them. The CDR3 is CASSARRTQDTQYF. The CDR3 DNA reads TGTGCCAGCAGCGCTCGACGGACACAAGATACGCAGTATTTT.